The TCR beta chain described here comes from a study of a mutant IDH1 vaccine in newly diagnosed glioma. Whole-study context: The therapy given earlier, which was standard therapy, consisted of radiotherapy, temozolomide, or both, and most of the patients received both. Study results and caveats: Induction of immune responses by the vaccine occurred in 85% to 95% of patients.

The CDR3 has 18 residues. Trimming removed 2 bases from V and 2 bases from J; junction bases left unmatched: 11. The germline CDR1 and CDR2 sequences are GTSNPN and SVGIG (reference sequence). As to this clone: The antigen is undetermined.

Time point: baseline, week 1 (first vaccination visit). Treatment of the sample: pre-vaccination baseline after standard-of-care therapy. Sequencing was performed with immunoSEQ multiplex PCR; in TCRdb, only in-frame clones are kept and a portion is missing. The sample records fewer than 100,000 clones, roughly 89% being singletons. This specimen was PBMCs, taken from a glioma patient treated with radiotherapy, temozolomide or both. This chain uses TRBV30 with TRBJ1-3; 11 nucleotides line up with TRBD1. This receptor was taken from a woman in her forties or fifties with glioma. The CDR3 loop reads CAWSRDRGSSLAGNTIYF. The DNA of the CDR3 is TGTGCCTGGAGTCGGGACAGGGGGTCCTCTCTCGCTGGAAACACCATATATTTT.